This entry is about one TCR beta chain. This clone was seen a few times. The specificity of this receptor is unknown. Base qualities are not recorded, but no much larger clone differs from it by a single base. The cohort comprised approximately 700 healthy bone marrow donors. All cohort members were sampled while nominally healthy, although unrecorded immune exposures were likely present. The donor was CMV seropositive and was included in the group of some 290 seropositive cohort members. Every donor gave a peripheral blood sample, and the peripheral blood mononuclear cells from that sample were used for TCR beta sequencing. Genomic DNA extraction from the blood cell samples was performed with the Qiagen DNeasy Blood Extraction Kit. Receptor amplification or capture employed the immunoSEQ multiplex PCR assay. A mixture of 60 forward primers for TCR Vbeta segments and 13 reverse primers for TCR Jbeta segments was used in the multiplex PCR. The CDR3 region of rearranged TCR beta genes was amplified from genomic DNA with a multiplex PCR assay. The Illumina HiSeq System was used to sequence the amplified TCR beta libraries as 87-base-pair reads. Regarding the original processing steps: In a later analysis, tens of millions of unique TCR beta chains were counted across the 500 to 850 repertoires, and some 10 million of these chains were shared by at least two donors. A nearest-neighbor algorithm error-corrected the raw reads and collapsed the reads into unique sequences, merging closely related sequences to remove PCR and sequencing errors. CDR3 sequences were aligned to IMGT reference sequences to assign V, D and J gene segments. For a sequence to be retained, a match of at least six nucleotides to both a V gene segment and a J gene segment was required. Rearrangements were called productive when the CDR3 lacked stop codons and stayed in frame with V and J; all others were non-productive. Following IMGT convention, CDR3 was defined as the stretch from the second conserved V-encoded cysteine up to the conserved J-encoded phenylalanine. Sequences without an unambiguous match to a single V gene segment were excluded from the earlier analysis of 587 of the donors. An earlier analysis of 587 of the donors called V segments functional above 56.7% productive rearrangements and segregating when the between-donor standard deviation exceeded 5%. A statistical classification framework was built for diagnosing cytomegalovirus status from the catalog of TCR beta chain sequences. In a later analysis, V and J genes were assigned by comparing TCR nucleotide sequences against IMGT/GENE-DB human TR gene sequences. A later analysis assigned CDR3 sequences and most-parsimonious VDJ recombination scenarios with the TCRdist pipeline. In a later analysis, every TCR beta chain was defined by the combination of its CDR3 amino acid sequence and its V-gene family, and reads without a unique V-gene family were dropped. To address suspected cross-contamination and a sequencing artifact, a later analysis removed 592 highly shared, low-generation-probability nucleotide sequences. For each public chain, a later analysis derived a clonal expansion index from normalized ranks of inferred template counts within each repertoire. In a later analysis, generation probabilities were computed using a VDJ recombination model fitted to out-of-frame rearrangements, and the results were checked against IGoR. In a later analysis, TCR-TCR, TCR-HLA and TCR-CMV co-occurrence was scored with hypergeometric tests, and a repertoire-size bias correction was applied to TCR pairs. In a later analysis, false discovery rates were estimated by permuting HLA or CMV assignments 20 times. In a later analysis, co-occurring TCRs were grouped using DBSCAN, with TCRdist sequence similarity added in when clustering inside HLA-allele-positive subsets. Co-occurrence clustering excluded repertoires with fewer than 30,000 or more than 120,000 public chains, plus five with anomalous nucleotide sharing. This immuneACCESS table, as held by TCRdb, lists in-frame sequences with V and J called but not all clones. Of the missing ones, under half trace to an unresolved V gene in checked studies; the others have no known cause. From that table come the V and J calls and clone size; the DNA was used to work out D and trimming. The sample data list roughly 170,000 clones, and around 80% of these were observed just once. Approximately 1.2% of the sample goes to the ten largest clones.

This entry is derived from a study of cytomegalovirus exposure and HLA in healthy donors (dated by TCRdb to about 2017). Turning to the overall study: According to an earlier analysis of a few hundred of the donors, about 179 million T cells yielded 90 million to 130 million unique TCR beta sequences and about 300 Gb of sequence data. An earlier analysis of nearly 600 of the donors applied high-throughput TCR beta sequencing to assess whether each TCR beta V gene segment acted as functional or pseudogenic. Besides the first cohort of more than 650 subjects, a separate validation cohort made up of some 110 different subjects was used. Five DR-DQ haplotypes were treated as single units for association and clustering because of strong linkage in the cohort. An early release that covered some 640 HLA-typed donors contained approximately 320 gigabases of sequencing data and 85 million to 100 million unique TCR sequences. Of the approximately 370 genotyped donors, less than 90% were placed in the genetic ancestry cluster associated with self-reported Caucasian donors. To study patterns of TCR occurrence, a later analysis re-analyzed previously published TCR beta repertoires from 700 or so donors and added high-resolution HLA genotyping. To predict cytomegalovirus infection status, the study brought together high-throughput TCR immunosequencing, statistical association of individual TCRs with disease status, and machine learning. HLA typing covered class I and class II loci at four-digit resolution. The number of typed donors differed by locus: about 620-640 for A, B, C, DRB1 and DQB1; 500 to 550 for DQA1; approximately 610 for DPA1; and some 430 for DPB1. In a later genetic analysis, genome-wide SNP genotypes for about three fifths of the 666 donors were used, and that subset was treated as a discovery cohort. In the later analysis, no new phenotypic data were used to find candidate immune exposures; instead, reliance was placed on TCR beta sequences and their occurrence across donors. The study was designed to test whether signatures of past pathogen exposure could be identified by cataloging public T cell receptors. All discovery cohort repertoires had been generated using a single sequencing platform. The study used immunosequencing to profile the T cell repertoires of approximately 650 subjects and linked those repertoires to cytomegalovirus serostatus. Donor age, sex, ethnicity and CMV serostatus were compiled together with the repertoire data. On average, about 240,000 unique TCR beta nucleotide sequences were sequenced per donor among more than 350 genotyped donors of the cohort, with roughly a sixth of those sequences being non-productive.

What the study reported, not specific to this receptor: Strong co-occurrence of HLA alleles, especially DR and DQ, made assigning TCR associations to individual alleles difficult. An association between a missense DCLRE1C variant and V-gene and J-gene trimming of TCR beta chains was found in a later genetic analysis and replicated in an independent cohort. In a later analysis, HLA-associated TCR beta chains showed more clonal expansion and lower generation probabilities than non-associated chains that were equally common. According to a later genetic analysis, donors in an Asian-associated ancestry cluster had fewer N-insertions in productive TCRs than the approximately 710-donor mean. Correlated functional status among segregating V segments might reflect linkage disequilibrium, but an unknown experimental factor could not be ruled out. The study listed 164 TCR beta chains as associated with cytomegalovirus. In a later analysis, the rate of TCR association differed among HLA loci, with DRB1 alleles having the most associated TCRs and HLA-C alleles having the fewest. The sequencing pipeline was judged likely to have produced a cluster of highly shared sequence variants as a technical artifact. Because HLA typing was unavailable for some donors at each locus, only the typed subset was used in association tests. Cytomegalovirus status was reported to be diagnosed by the classifier with high specificity and sensitivity in both the original and validation cohorts. According to a later analysis, most CMV-associated TCR beta chains appeared to be HLA-restricted, and the HLA associations seemed to be driven largely by CMV exposure. In a later analysis, some 18,000 TCR beta sequences were associated with specific HLA alleles at a false discovery rate of 0.05. The authors suggested that the approach could potentially be generalized to other disease states and immunological phenotypes. Three of the identified cytomegalovirus-associated TCR beta chains were confirmed in vitro to be specific for cytomegalovirus antigens. In this cohort, only TCR beta chains were sequenced, and detectable features were limited by the absence of alpha or paired-chain data. The 87-base-pair reads could not distinguish some IMGT-functional V segments, including TRBV6-2 and TRBV6-3, so those segments were excluded. Broadly in line with IMGT annotations, most TCR beta V segments showed up in productive rearrangements about 87% or about 30% of the time in an earlier analysis of approximately 640 of the donors. A further reported finding was that TCR beta sequences accurately predicted the HLA-A and HLA-B alleles for most subjects in the first cohort. Most TCR sequences were seen in very few donors, while some public TCRs were found in many individuals. CMV serostatus was the only immune exposure information available for the cohort. A later analysis reported that several top co-occurrence clusters appeared linked to parvovirus B19, influenza, CMV and Epstein-Barr virus. Sequencing depth was assumed to be roughly uniform across donors in the presence/absence analyses, though that assumption may not hold. Seventeen rarely observed V segments, including chromosome 9 orphons, were excluded from the earlier analysis of just under 600 of the donors because counts were too low.

From its cysteine to its phenylalanine, the CDR3 spans 11 amino acids. CDR3 DNA is the only sequence kept; it has 33 bases, read in frame from the first base. The V and J ends are trimmed by 5 bases and 3 bases, leaving 5 bases between them. Taken from the germline V gene, the CDR1 and CDR2 loops are MNHEY and SVGAGI. The receptor was isolated from a girl aged 2-9 years in good health and CMV-seropositive. This chain joins TRBV6-5 to TRBJ2-7, with the D gene too uncertain to name. The sequencing input was PBMCs. The CDR3 reads as follows: CASSTGYEQYF. The bases are TGTGCCAGCAGTACGGGCTACGAGCAGTACTTC.